This T cell receptor beta chain was recorded in a study of control samples from healthy donors and cancer patients (dated by TCRdb to 2020 to 2022). Receptor amplification or capture employed the immunoSEQ multiplex PCR assay. TCRdb holds this immuneACCESS table with in-frame rearrangements only. Some clones are missing; in checked studies, unresolved V genes explain under half, and the rest has no known cause. The sample table lists approximately 84,000 clones, roughly 78% of them with a count of one. The ten largest clones take up over 7.5% of the sample. In this sample, this clone turned up once. It has no known antigen specificity. Per-base quality was not reported, and no clone a single base away is much larger than it. From the germline V gene, CDR1 is SNHLY and CDR2 is FYNNEI. The CDR3, cysteine through phenylalanine, is 13 amino acids long. Just the 39-base CDR3 DNA is kept, in frame starting at base 1. V is pruned by 4 bases and J by 9 bases, leaving 2 bases of the junction without a gene match.

This TCR derives from a woman in her sixties or seventies in good health. The chain employs TRBV2 and TRBJ2-1; 11 bases in the junction line up with TRBD2. The sample comprised blood. CDR3 sequence: CASSGTSGSEQFF. At the DNA level, the sequence is TGTGCCAGCAGTGGTACTAGCGGGAGTGAGCAGTTCTTC.